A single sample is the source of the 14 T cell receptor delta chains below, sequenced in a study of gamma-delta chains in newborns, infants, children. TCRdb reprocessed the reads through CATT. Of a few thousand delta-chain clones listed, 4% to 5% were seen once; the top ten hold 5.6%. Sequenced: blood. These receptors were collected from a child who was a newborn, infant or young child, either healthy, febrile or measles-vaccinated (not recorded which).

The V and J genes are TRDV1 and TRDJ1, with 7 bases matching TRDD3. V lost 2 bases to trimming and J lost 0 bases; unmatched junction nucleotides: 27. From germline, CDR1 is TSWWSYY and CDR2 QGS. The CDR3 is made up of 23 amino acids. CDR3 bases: TGTGCTCTTGGGGAAACCTACTTCGAATCGGTCCCTCTGGGGGCTCCGTACACCGATAAACTCATCTTT. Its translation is CALGETYFESVPLGAPYTDKLIF.

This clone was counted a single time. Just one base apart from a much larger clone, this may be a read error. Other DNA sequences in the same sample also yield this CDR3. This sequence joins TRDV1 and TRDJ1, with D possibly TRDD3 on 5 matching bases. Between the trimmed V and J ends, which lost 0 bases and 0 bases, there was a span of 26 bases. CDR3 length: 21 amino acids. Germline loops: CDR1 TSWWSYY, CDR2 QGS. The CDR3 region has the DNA TGTGCTCTTGGGGAACTCGATCGCCCCTGGTCGCACTGGACATACACCGATAAACTCATCTTT. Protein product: CALGELDRPWSHWTYTDKLIF.

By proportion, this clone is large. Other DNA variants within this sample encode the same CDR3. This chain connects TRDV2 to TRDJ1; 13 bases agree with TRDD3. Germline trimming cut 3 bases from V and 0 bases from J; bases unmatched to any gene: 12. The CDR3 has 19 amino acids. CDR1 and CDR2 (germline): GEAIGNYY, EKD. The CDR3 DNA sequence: TGTGCCTGTGACCCCTTACTGGGGGATACGCGTGGGTACACCGATAAACTCATCTTT. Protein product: CACDPLLGDTRGYTDKLIF.

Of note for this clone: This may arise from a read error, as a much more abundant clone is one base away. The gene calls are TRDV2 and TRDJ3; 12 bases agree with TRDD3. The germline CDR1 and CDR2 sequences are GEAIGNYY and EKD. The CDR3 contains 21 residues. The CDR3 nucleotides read TGTGCCTGTGACCCCGTACTGGGGGATACCCCAGGTTCCTGGGACACCCGACAGACGTTTTTC. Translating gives CACDPVLGDTPGSWDTRQTFF.

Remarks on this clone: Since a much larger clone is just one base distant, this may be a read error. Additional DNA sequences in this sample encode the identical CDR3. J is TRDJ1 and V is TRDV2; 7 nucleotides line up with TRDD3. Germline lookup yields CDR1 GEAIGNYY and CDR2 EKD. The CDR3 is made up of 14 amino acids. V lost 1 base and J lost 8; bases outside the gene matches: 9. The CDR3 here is CACDTLGATGKLIF. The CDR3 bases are TGTGCCTGTGACACGCTGGGGGCTACGGGAAAACTCATCTTT.

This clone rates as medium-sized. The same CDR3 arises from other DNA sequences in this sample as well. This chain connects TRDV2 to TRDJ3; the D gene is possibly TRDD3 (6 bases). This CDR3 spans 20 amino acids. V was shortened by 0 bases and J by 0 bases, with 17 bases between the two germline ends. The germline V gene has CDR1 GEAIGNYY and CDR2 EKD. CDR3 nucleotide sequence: TGTGCCTGTGACACCGTGGACACCGGGGGAAGCTCCTGGGACACCCGACAGATGTTTTTC. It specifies CACDTVDTGGSSWDTRQMFF.

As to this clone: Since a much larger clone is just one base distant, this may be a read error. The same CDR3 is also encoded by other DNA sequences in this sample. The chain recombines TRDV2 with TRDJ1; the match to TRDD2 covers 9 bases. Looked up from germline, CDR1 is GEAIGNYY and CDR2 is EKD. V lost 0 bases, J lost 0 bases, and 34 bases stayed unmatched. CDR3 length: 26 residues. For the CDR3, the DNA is TGTGCCTGTGACACCGTTCCGCTCCGGACCTCACTGGGACCTTCCTACCCATTCGTCAACACCGATAAACTCATCTTT. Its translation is CACDTVPLRTSLGPSYPFVNTDKLIF.

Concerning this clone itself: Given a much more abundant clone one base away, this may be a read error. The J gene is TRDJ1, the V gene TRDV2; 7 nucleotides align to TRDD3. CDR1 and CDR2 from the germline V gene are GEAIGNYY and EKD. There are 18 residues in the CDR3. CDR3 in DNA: TGTGCCTGTGATAGCCTTGGCTTTGGGGGACCCCCCACCGATAAACCCATCTTT. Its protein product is CACDSLGFGGPPTDKPIF.

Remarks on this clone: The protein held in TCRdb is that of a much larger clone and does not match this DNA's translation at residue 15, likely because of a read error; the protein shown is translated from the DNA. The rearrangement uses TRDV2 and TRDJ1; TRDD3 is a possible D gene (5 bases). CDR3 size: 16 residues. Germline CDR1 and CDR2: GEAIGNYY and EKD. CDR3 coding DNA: TGTGCCTGTGACACCGTGGGGACCGGAGACACCGATAAACTCACCTTT. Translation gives CACDTVGTGDTDKLTF.

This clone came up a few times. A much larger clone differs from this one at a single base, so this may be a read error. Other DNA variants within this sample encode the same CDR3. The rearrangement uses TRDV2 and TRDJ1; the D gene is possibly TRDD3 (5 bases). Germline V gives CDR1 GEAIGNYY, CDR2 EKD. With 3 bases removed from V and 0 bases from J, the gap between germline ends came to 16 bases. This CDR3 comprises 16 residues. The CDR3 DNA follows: TGTGCCTGTGACGACGTGGGAGATACCGACACCGATAAACTCATCTTT. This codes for CACDDVGDTDTDKLIF.

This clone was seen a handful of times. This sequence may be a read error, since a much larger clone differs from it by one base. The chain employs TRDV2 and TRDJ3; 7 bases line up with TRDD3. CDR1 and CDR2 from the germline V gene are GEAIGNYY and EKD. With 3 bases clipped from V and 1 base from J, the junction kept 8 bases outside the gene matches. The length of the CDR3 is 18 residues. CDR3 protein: CACDAAGYSSWDTRQMFF. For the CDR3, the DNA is TGTGCCTGTGACGCCGCGGGATACAGTTCCTGGGACACCCGACAGATGTTTTTC.

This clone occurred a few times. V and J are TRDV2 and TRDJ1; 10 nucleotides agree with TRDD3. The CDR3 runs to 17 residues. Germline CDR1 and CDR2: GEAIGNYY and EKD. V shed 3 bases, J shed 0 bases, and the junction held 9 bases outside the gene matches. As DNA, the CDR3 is TGTGCCTGTGACGTACTGGGGGATTCCTCCGACACCGATAAACTCATCTTT. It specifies CACDVLGDSSDTDKLIF.

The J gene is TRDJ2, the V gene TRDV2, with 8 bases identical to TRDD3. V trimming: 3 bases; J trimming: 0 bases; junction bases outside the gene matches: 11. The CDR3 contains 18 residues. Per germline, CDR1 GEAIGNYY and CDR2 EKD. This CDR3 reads CACDGVGDPEALTAQLFF. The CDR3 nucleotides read TGTGCCTGTGACGGTGTGGGGGATCCCGAAGCTTTGACAGCACAACTCTTCTTT.

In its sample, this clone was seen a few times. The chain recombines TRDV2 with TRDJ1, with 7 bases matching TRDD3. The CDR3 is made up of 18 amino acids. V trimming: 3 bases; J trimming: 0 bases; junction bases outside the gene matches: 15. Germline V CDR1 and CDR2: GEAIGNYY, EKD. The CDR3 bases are TGTGCCTGTGACTCCCTTTTGGGGGACCTAATTTACACCGATAAACTCATCTTT. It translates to CACDSLLGDLIYTDKLIF.